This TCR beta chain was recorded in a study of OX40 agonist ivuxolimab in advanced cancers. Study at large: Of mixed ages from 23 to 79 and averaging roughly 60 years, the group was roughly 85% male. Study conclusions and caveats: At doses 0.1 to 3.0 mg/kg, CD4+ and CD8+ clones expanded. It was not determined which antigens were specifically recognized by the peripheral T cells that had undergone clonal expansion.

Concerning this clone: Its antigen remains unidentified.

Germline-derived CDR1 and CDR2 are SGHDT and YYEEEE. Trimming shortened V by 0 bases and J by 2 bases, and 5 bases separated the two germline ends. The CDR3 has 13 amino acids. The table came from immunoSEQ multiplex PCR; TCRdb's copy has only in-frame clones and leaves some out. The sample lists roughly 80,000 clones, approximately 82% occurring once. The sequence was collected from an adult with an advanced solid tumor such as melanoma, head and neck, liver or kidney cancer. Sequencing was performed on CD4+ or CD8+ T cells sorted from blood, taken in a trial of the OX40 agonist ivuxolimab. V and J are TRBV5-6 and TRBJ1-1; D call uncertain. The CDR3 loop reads CASSLDANTEAFF. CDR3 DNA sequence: TGTGCCAGCAGCTTGGACGCAAACACTGAAGCTTTCTTT.